This T cell receptor (beta chain) was recovered during a study of blood T cell repertoires in COVID-19. CDR1 and CDR2 from the germline V gene are LNHDA and SQIVND (reference sequence). The CDR3 is made up of 16 amino acids. The V segment lost 7 bases and the J segment 7 bases; nucleotides outside the gene matches: 11. In the original analysis: Nucleated cell number was recorded as an estimate derived from reference gene primer amplification. TCRdb keeps only in-frame clones here, not all; method: immunoSEQ multiplex PCR. For V, J and clone size, that table is used; D and trimming come from the DNA. The table lists about 330,000 clones, approximately 90% of them singletons.

This receptor was obtained from a man aged 30 to 45 with COVID-19, enrolled during active disease. Specimen: peripheral blood. V usage is TRBV19 and J usage is TRBJ1-5; 12 bases agree with TRBD1. DNA of the CDR3: TGTGCCAGTACAATCGGGACAGGGGGCTGGGGACAGCCCCAGCATTTT. It codes for CASTIGTGGWGQPQHF. The full variable domain, completed using reference TRBV19 and TRBJ1-5, is DGGITQSPKYLFRKEGQNVTLSCEQNLNHDAMYWYRQDPGQGLRLIYYSQIVNDFQKGDIAEGYSVSREKKESFPLTVTSAQKNPTAFYLCASTIGTGGWGQPQHFGDGTRLSIL.